This is a list of T cell receptor beta chains from one sample in a study of CD8+ T cells in alopecia areata. Measured with immunoSEQ multiplex PCR; TCRdb has only the in-frame clones, and not every one. Of some 200,000 clones listed, about 60% were seen once; the top ten hold around 12%. The source was CD8+ T cells sorted from blood, collected at week 24, from a patient treated with tofacitinib. These receptors originate from a human donor with alopecia areata. Both conserved end residues are part of each CDR3. The order of the fields is clone size, CDR3 length, V gene, CDR3 protein. Clone sizes are given selectively: once, few, many, or a class where the clone is expanded.

>.|11|TRBV30
CAWRIAATQYF
>few|16|TRBV5-1
CASSSKQGGQRDGYTF
>.|13|TRBV5-6
CASSGGAGETQYF
>few|13|TRBV6-6
CASSYSAFNEQFF
>.|15|TRBV7-3
CASSHETEGYNEQFF
>few|17|TRBV9
CASSGLKKTPLNTEAFF
>few|16|TRBV19
CASSMAQGYSNQPQHF
>.|15|TRBV30
CAWSPLQGWNYGYAF
>.|14|TRBV27
CASGSGTGFLEQYF
>.|15|TRBV4-1
CASSLLGTALDEQYF
>.|15|TRBV2
CASSEAQRTTYGYTF
>.|12|TRBV2
CASSEDPQPQHF
>.|14|TRBV18
CASSPEELNTEAFF
>.|15|TRBV7-8
CASSLTISLNTEAFF
>.|12|TRBV13
CASSRSNEKLFF
>few|12|TRBV13
CASSLGRQPQHF
>few|12|TRBV30
CAWRYQGFEQYF
>once|11|TRBV7-9
CASSSGLMEFF
>.|16|TRBV9
CASSGTGLGSYNEQFF
>.|15|TRBV27
CASSRTGGLNQPQHF
>.|17|TRBV13
CASREWGLAGDYNEQFF
>.|10|TRBV20-1
CSARYTEAFF
>.|13|TRBV4-1
CASSRGQGGEAFF
>.|18|TRBV15
CATSRVPLAWRITDTQYF
>.|15|TRBV15
CATSRERQGVAEAFF
>.|14|TRBV6-5
CASSPGQGFYEQYF
>.|15|TRBV10-3
CAISESSDAQETQYF
>.|15|TRBV2
CASSERGNGANVLTF
>.|14|TRBV30
CAWSSAGLDTEAFF
>few|16|TRBV5-4
CASSLNSPGTKNIQYF
>.|14|TRBV30
CAWRVGGSSYEQYF
>once|11|TRBV30
CAWEQGTEAFF